These 19 T cell receptor beta chains share one sample of origin, sequenced in a study of graft-versus-host responses after intestinal transplantation. Time point here: postoperative day 105 after intestinal transplantation (dayNNNN = postoperative day). The table came from immunoSEQ multiplex PCR; TCRdb's copy has only in-frame clones and leaves some out. The sample contains about 570 clones, just over 95% of which appear only once. The specimen comprised bone marrow, sampled 105 days after intestinal transplantation. All receptors come from a human patient who received an intestinal transplant, so some T cells may come from the graft donor.

V usage is TRBV4-1 and J usage is TRBJ2-7, with a possible D match to TRBD2 (5 bases). CDR1 is MGHRA and CDR2 is YSYEKL in the germline V gene. The CDR3 is 15 amino acids. The V gene lost 4 bases and the J gene lost 0 bases, with 13 bases spanning the gap. The CDR3: CASSLLSGSSYEQYF. DNA of the CDR3: TGCGCCAGCAGCCTTCTCTCGGGGAGCTCCTACGAGCAGTACTTC.

This chain uses TRBV7-9 with TRBJ2-3; D ambiguous. The CDR3 is 15 residues long. V shed 0 bases and J shed 4 bases, with 11 bases lying between them. CDR1 and CDR2 from the germline V gene are SEHNR and FQNEAQ (reference sequence). The chain's CDR3 is CASSLARDQADTQYF. In nucleotides, the CDR3 is TGTGCCAGCAGCTTAGCAAGGGATCAGGCAGATACGCAGTATTTT. Variable domain in full (rest from reference TRBV7-9 and TRBJ2-3): DTGVSQNPRHKITKRGQNVTFRCDPISEHNRLYWYRQTLGQGPEFLTYFQNEAQLEKSRLLSDRFSAERPKGSFSTLEIQRTEQGDSAMYLCASSLARDQADTQYFGPGTRLTVL.

V gene TRBV30 combines with J gene TRBJ1-4; D is unclear. Germline V gene sequence: CDR1 GTSNPN, CDR2 SVGIG (reference sequence). V was clipped by 1 base and J by 2 bases, with 2 bases between them. This CDR3 comprises 12 residues. CDR3 in amino acids: CAWSGTNEKLFF. For the CDR3, the DNA is TGTGCCTGGAGTGGGACTAATGAAAAACTGTTTTTT.

This clone was recorded only once. One junction end disagrees with the germline gene, perhaps due to a read error. The gene calls are TRBV2 and TRBJ1-2, with D unresolved. CDR3 length: 12 residues. Looked up from germline, CDR1 is SNHLY and CDR2 is FYNNEI. This chain's CDR3 is CASREGNYGYTF. CDR3 nucleotides: TGTGCCAGCAGAGAAGGGAACTATGGCTACACCTTC.

The CDR3 bases are TGCGCCAGCAGCCAAATCGCAGCGGGAGTAGTCCGGAACACCGGGGAGCTGTTTTTT. Translating gives CASSQIAAGVVRNTGELFF. This chain joins TRBV4-1 and TRBJ2-2, with 8 bases lining up with TRBD2. V lost 2 bases, J lost 1 base, and 12 bases stayed unmatched. CDR1 and CDR2 (germline): MGHRA, YSYEKL. CDR3 length equals 19 residues.

V is TRBV4-1 and J is TRBJ1-1; tentatively, D is TRBD1 (6 bases). Germline V gene sequence: CDR1 MGHRA, CDR2 YSYEKL. This CDR3 region has 15 residues. V was clipped by 2 bases and J by 1 base, with 11 bases between them. The CDR3 bases are TGCGCCAGCAGCCAACTCACAGGGAGGAACACTGAAGCTTTCTTT. Translation gives CASSQLTGRNTEAFF.

The gene calls are TRBV25-1 and TRBJ2-7; D is undetermined. Germline CDR1 reads MGHDK; CDR2 reads SYGVNS. This CDR3 has 8 residues. The V end was cut by 7 bases, the J end by 6 bases, with 1 base between. The CDR3 DNA is TGTGCCAGCACCGAGCAGTACTTC. Translated: CASTEQYF.

V usage is TRBV5-1 and J usage is TRBJ2-7, with 10 nucleotides matching TRBD1. Germline V gene lookup returns CDR1 SGHRS and CDR2 YFSETQ. This CDR3 is built from 14 residues. V shed 4 bases, J shed 6 bases, and the junction held 7 bases outside the gene matches. The DNA of the CDR3 is TGCGCCAGCAGCCCCTGGGACAGGGGAGCCGAGCAGTACTTC. It translates to CASSPWDRGAEQYF.

The J gene is TRBJ1-2, the V gene TRBV11-2, with 12 bases matching TRBD1. Per germline, CDR1 SGHAT and CDR2 FQNNGV. The CDR3 covers 14 residues. With V trimmed by 3 bases and J by 6 bases, 2 bases remained unmatched. The DNA for the CDR3 is TGTGCCAGCAGCTTGGGACAGGGGGCGGATGGCTACACCTTC. This encodes CASSLGQGADGYTF.

This clone was observed a handful of times. The chain uses TRBV6-6 and TRBJ2-7, with D perhaps TRBD2 (5 bases). Germline V lookup: CDR1 MNHNY, CDR2 SVGAGI (reference sequence). V was shortened by 0 bases and J by 7 bases, with 13 bases between the two germline ends. This CDR3 comprises 14 residues. CDR3 protein: CASSYSMEAREQYF. CDR3 DNA: TGTGCCAGCAGTTACTCAATGGAGGCAAGGGAGCAGTACTTC.

The genes are TRBV30 and TRBJ1-2; the D gene is possibly TRBD1 (6 bases). The germline V gene has CDR1 GTSNPN and CDR2 SVGIG (reference sequence). This CDR3 contains 16 residues. V was trimmed by 5 bases and J by 4 bases, leaving 23 bases between them. The CDR3, as DNA: TGTGCCTGGGGGCAGGGGTGTTATAGAAAGACCTATGGCTACACCTTC. It is translated as CAWGQGCYRKTYGYTF.

The chain couples TRBV19 to TRBJ2-5, with D tentatively TRBD2 (6 bases). The CDR3 runs to 11 residues. The germline V gene encodes CDR1 LNHDA and CDR2 SQIVND (reference sequence). Trimming removed 11 bases at V and 5 bases at J, with 12 bases between. The CDR3 sequence: CASRREETQYF. The DNA of the CDR3 is TGTGCCTCACGGAGGGAGGAGACCCAGTACTTC.

This sequence joins TRBV21-1 and TRBJ2-7; the DNA was not used to check the table's D call, TRBD2. TRBV21-1 is noted as a pseudogene. The CDR3 runs to 16 residues. In DNA form, the CDR3 reads TGTGCCAGCAGCAAAGCCGTCCAGCGGGAGTACTACGAGCAGTACTTC. As protein: CASSKAVQREYYEQYF.

This clone was recorded only once. This sequence joins TRBV11-2 and TRBJ1-4, with D tentatively TRBD1 (6 bases). The CDR3 contains 17 residues. Trimming cost V 0 bases and J 4 bases, with 15 bases left between them. The germline gives CDR1 SGHAT, CDR2 FQNNGV. In nucleotides, the CDR3 is TGTGCCAGCAGCTTAGATTACCCGGACAGAAGTAATGAAAAACTGTTTTTT. This codes for CASSLDYPDRSNEKLFF.

The CDR3 spells CASSFPDRSETQYF. The CDR3 DNA follows: TGTGCCAGCAGCTTCCCGGACAGGTCGGAGACCCAGTACTTC. The J gene is TRBJ2-5, the V gene TRBV5-6; 7 bases align to TRBD1. Germline values: CDR1 SGHDT, CDR2 YYEEEE. This CDR3 comprises 14 residues. Trimming removed 2 bases from V and 5 bases from J; junction bases left unmatched: 6.

This rearrangement joins TRBV5-5 to TRBJ1-4; no clear D. From germline, CDR1 is SGHKS and CDR2 YYEKEE (reference sequence). This CDR3 is 12 amino acids long. With 2 bases removed from V and 11 bases from J, the gap between germline ends came to 10 bases. The CDR3 region is CASSFIQEKLFF. In nucleotides, the CDR3 is TGTGCCAGCAGCTTTATCCAGGAGAAACTGTTTTTT.

The chain carries TRBV11-2 and TRBJ2-3, with unresolved D. The CDR3 length is 11 residues. V lost 5 bases and J 5 bases, leaving 5 bases between the germline ends. CDR1 is SGHAT and CDR2 is FQNNGV in the germline V gene. The chain's CDR3 is CASSLGDTQYF. CDR3 nucleotide sequence: TGTGCCAGCAGCCTTGGAGATACGCAGTATTTT.

The chain recombines TRBV4-1 with TRBJ2-7; 12 positions agree with TRBD2. With V trimmed by 0 bases and J by 0 bases, 0 bases remained unmatched. The germline gives CDR1 MGHRA, CDR2 YSYEKL. The CDR3 runs to 16 residues. The CDR3 DNA reads as TGCGCCAGCAGCCAAGAGGGACTAGCGGGCTCCTACGAGCAGTACTTC. Residues: CASSQEGLAGSYEQYF.

This rearrangement joins TRBV27 to TRBJ2-5, with D possibly being TRBD1 (5 bases). V lost 7 bases to trimming and J lost 2 bases, with 11 bases between them. Germline V gene lookup returns CDR1 MNHEY and CDR2 SMNVEV (reference sequence). The CDR3 has 13 residues. CDR3 in DNA: TGTGCCAGCATGCGGACATTTCAAGAGACCCAGTACTTC. Protein product: CASMRTFQETQYF.